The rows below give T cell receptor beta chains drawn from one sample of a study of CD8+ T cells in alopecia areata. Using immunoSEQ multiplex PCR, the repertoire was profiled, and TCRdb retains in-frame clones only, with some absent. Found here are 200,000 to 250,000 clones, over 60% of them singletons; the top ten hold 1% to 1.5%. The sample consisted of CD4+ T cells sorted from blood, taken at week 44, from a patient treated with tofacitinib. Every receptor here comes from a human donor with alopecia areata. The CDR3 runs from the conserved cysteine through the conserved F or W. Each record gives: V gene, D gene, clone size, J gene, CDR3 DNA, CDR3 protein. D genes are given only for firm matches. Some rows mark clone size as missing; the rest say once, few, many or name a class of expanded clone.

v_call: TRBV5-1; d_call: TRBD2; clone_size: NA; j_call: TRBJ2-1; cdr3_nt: TGCGCCAGCAGCAGACAAGCGGGGGGCATCGATGAGCAGTTCTTC; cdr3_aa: CASSRQAGGIDEQFF
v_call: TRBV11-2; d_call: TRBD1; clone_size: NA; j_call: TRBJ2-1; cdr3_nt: TGTGCCAGCAGCTTAACCCCGGGACAGGGGAGGTCCTACAATGAGCAGTTCTTC; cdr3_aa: CASSLTPGQGRSYNEQFF
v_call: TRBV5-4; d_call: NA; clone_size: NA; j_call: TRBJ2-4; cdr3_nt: TGTGCCAGCAGCTTGGAAGCACAGGCCCCCAAAAACATTCAGTACTTC; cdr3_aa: CASSLEAQAPKNIQYF
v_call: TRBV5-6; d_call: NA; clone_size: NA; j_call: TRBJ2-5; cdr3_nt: TGTGCCAGCAGCTTGGACGAAGCCGAGTACTTC; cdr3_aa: CASSLDEAEYF
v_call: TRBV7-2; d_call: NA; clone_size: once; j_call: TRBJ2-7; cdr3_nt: TGTGCCAGCAGCTTAATCACTCGTAGCGAGCAGTACTTC; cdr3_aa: CASSLITRSEQYF
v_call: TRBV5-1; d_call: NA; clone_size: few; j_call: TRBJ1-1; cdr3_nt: TGCGCCAGCAGCCAACCTGGAGGGTACACTGAAGCTTTCTTT; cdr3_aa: CASSQPGGYTEAFF
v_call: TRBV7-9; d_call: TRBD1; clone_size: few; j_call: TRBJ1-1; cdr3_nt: TGTGCCAGCAGCCATAGACAGGGGCCCAACACTGAAGCTTTCTTT; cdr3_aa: CASSHRQGPNTEAFF
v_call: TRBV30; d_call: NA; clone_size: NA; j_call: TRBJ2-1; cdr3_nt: TGTGCCTGGAGTCCCACGGGGTTCGATGAGCAGTTCTTC; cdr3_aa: CAWSPTGFDEQFF
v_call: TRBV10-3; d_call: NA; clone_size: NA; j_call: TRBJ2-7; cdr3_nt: TGTGCCAGCAGTGAAGCGCGAGAGGTGTGGCAGTACTTC; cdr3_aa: CASSEAREVWQYF
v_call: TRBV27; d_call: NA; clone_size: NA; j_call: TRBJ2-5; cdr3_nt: TGTGCCAGCAGCGAAACACGAGAGACCCAGTACTTC; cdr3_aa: CASSETRETQYF
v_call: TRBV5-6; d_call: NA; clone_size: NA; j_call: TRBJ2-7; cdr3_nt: TGTGCCAGCAGCCGCCTATTTGTCGGGACCTCCTACGAGCAGTACTTC; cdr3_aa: CASSRLFVGTSYEQYF
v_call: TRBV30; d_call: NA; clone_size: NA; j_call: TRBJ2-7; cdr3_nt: TGTGCCTGGAGTGTACAAGGGACCGAGCAGTACTTC; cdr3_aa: CAWSVQGTEQYF
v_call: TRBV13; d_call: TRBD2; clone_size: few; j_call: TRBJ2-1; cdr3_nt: TGTGCCAGCAGCTTAAGCGGGGGCTCCTACAATGAGCAGTTCTTC; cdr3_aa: CASSLSGGSYNEQFF
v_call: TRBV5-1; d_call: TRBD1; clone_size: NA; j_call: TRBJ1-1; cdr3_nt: TGCGCCAGCAGGCCCGGGACAGAATCTGTTGGGGAAGCTTTCTTT; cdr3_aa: CASRPGTESVGEAFF
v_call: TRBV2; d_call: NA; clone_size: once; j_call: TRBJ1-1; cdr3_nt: TGTGCCAGCAGTGAGGACACCCCGAACACTGAAGCTTTCTTT; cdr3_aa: CASSEDTPNTEAFF
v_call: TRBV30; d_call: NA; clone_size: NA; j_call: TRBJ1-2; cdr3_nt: TGTGCCTGGAGGGGGATCGCCAAGACGTATGGCTACACCTTC; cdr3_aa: CAWRGIAKTYGYTF
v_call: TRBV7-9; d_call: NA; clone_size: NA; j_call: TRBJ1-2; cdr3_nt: TGTGCCAGCAGCTTAGAAGCAGGGGCGCCCAATGGCTACACCTTC; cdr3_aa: CASSLEAGAPNGYTF
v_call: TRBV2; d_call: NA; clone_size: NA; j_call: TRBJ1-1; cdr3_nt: TGTGCCAGCAGCCACAGGGACACTGAAGCTTTCTTT; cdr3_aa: CASSHRDTEAFF
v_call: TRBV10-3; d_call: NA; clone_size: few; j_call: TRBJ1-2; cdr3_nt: TGTGCCATCAGTGATCCCGTGTTGGGCTACACCTTC; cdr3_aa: CAISDPVLGYTF
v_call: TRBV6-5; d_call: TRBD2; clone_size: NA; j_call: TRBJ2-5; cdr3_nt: TGTGCCAGCAGTCCTCGGGAGGGGTGGGAGACCCAGTACTTC; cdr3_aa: CASSPREGWETQYF
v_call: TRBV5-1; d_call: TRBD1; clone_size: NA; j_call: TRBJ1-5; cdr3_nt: TGCGCCAGCAGCACGGACAGGAATCAGCCCCAGCATTTT; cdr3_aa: CASSTDRNQPQHF
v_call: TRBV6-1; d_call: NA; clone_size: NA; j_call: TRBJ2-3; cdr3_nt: TGTGCCAGCAGTGAAGCGGGAACAGATACGCAGTATTTT; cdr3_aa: CASSEAGTDTQYF
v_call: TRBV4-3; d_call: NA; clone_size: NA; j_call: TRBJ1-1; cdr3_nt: TGCGCCAGCAGCCAAGCTCACGGGAACACTGAAGCTTTCTTT; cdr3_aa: CASSQAHGNTEAFF
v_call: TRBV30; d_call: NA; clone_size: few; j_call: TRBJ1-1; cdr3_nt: TGTGCCTGGAGTCGGGGGGACACTGAAGCTTTCTTT; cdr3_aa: CAWSRGDTEAFF
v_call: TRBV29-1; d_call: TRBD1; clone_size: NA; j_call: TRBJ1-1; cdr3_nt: TGCAGCGCTAAACAGGGGGCGCGGAACACTGAAGCTTTCTTT; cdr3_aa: CSAKQGARNTEAFF
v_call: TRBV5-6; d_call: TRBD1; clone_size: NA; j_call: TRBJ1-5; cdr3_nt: TGTGCCAGCACCCTCCAGGGGGCGGGTCAGCCCCAGCATTTT; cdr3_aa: CASTLQGAGQPQHF
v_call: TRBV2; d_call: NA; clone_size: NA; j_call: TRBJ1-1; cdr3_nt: TGTGCCAGCAGTGAGGGGAGGATGAACACTGAAGCTTTCTTT; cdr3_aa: CASSEGRMNTEAFF
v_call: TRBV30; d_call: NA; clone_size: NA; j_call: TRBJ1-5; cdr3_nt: TGTGCCTGGAGTGTAGGACAGTCGGGCCAGCCCCAGCATTTT; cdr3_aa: CAWSVGQSGQPQHF
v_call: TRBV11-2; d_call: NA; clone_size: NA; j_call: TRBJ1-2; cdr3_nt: TGTGCCAGCAGCATTGGACGGAGTGGATATGGCTACACCTTC; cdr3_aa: CASSIGRSGYGYTF
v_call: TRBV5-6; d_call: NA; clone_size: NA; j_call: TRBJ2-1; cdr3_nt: TGTGCCAGCAGCTTGATTGGCTCCAGCAGCTACAATGAGCAGTTCTTC; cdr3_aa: CASSLIGSSSYNEQFF
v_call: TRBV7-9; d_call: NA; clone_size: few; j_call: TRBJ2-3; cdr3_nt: TGTGCCAGCAGCCCCGGGAGCCCTAGCACAGATACGCAGTATTTT; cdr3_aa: CASSPGSPSTDTQYF
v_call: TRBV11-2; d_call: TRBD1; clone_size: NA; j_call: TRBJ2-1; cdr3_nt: TGTGCCAGCAGCTTAGGGGGACAGGCGGTAGATGAGCAGTTCTTC; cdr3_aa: CASSLGGQAVDEQFF
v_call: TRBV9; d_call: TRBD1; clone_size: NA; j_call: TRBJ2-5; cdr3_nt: TGTGCCAGCAGCGCGGGGACAGGGGGCGAGACCCAGTACTTC; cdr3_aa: CASSAGTGGETQYF